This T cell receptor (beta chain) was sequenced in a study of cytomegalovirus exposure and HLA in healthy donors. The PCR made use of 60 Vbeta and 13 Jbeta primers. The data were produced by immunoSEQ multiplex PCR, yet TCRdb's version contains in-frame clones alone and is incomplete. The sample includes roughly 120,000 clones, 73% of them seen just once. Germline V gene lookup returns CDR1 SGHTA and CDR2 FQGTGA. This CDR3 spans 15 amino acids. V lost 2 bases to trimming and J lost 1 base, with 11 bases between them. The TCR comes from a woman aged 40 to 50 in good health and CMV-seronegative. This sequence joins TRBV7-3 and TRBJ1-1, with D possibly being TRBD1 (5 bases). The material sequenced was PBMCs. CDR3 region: CASSLLGGENTEAFF. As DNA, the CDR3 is TGTGCCAGCAGCTTATTGGGGGGAGAGAACACTGAAGCTTTCTTT. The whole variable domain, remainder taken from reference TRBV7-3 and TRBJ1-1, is GAGVSQTPSNKVTEKGKYVELRCDPISGHTALYWYRQSLGQGPEFLIYFQGTGAADDSGLPNDRFFAVRPEGSVSTLKIQRTERGDSAVYLCASSLLGGENTEAFFGQGTRLTVV.